The next 28 T cell receptor beta chains were all read from a single sample in a study of T cells in Graves' hyperthyroidism and ophthalmopathy. Amplified TCR beta CDR3 regions came from RNA transcripts. A first-round RT-PCR of the TCR CDR3 used the HTBI primer set. Each CDR3 protein is one row after TCRdb ran MiXCR on the multiplex PCR reads. The sample holds approximately 490,000 distinct CDR3 sequences, about 22% seen once. The sequenced material came from blood. All receptors come from a woman in her seventies with Graves' ophthalmopathy.

The chain employs TRBV7-6 and TRBJ2-7, with D uncertain. Trimming left V 4 bases short and J 6 bases short, with 13 bases between. This CDR3 has 13 amino acids. Germline values: CDR1 SGHVS, CDR2 FNYEAQ. CDR3 nucleotide sequence: TGTGCCAGCAGCTACGGCAAAGGTACCGAGCAGTACTTC. It encodes CASSYGKGTEQYF.

This clonotype was detected ten times or more. The chain is built from TRBV20-1 and TRBJ1-5; D gene ambiguous. V lost 3 bases to trimming and J lost 7 bases, with 13 bases between them. In germline, CDR1 is DFQATT, CDR2 SNEGSKA (reference sequence). This CDR3 is 13 amino acids long. The CDR3: CSASWDPLQPQHF. The CDR3 DNA reads TGCAGTGCTAGTTGGGATCCGTTGCAGCCCCAGCATTTT.

In the case of this clonotype: Since a much larger clone is just one base distant, this may be a read error. The gene calls are TRBV2 and TRBJ2-5, with 7 bases that match TRBD2. Germline-derived CDR1 and CDR2 are SNHLY and FYNNEI. Unmatched junction bases numbered 4, after V lost 4 bases and J lost 2 bases. The CDR3 loop spans 14 amino acids. The CDR3 reads CASSATSIQETQYF. As DNA, the CDR3 is TGTGCCAGCAGTGCGACTAGCATACAAGAGACCCAGTACTTC.

This clonotype showed up many times. V usage is TRBV28 and J usage is TRBJ2-5; TRBD2 aligns across 8 bases. The CDR3 is 16 amino acids. Germline V gene data show CDR1 as MDHEN and CDR2 as SYDVKM. The junction had 5 bases not matched to a gene; V was cut back by 2 bases and J by 0 bases. Here the CDR3 reads CASSLPQRGYQETQYF. The CDR3 DNA follows: TGTGCCAGCAGTTTACCCCAGCGGGGGTACCAAGAGACCCAGTACTTC.

This chain joins TRBV20-1 and TRBJ1-5; TRBD1 might be the D (5 bases). The ends were cut back, 2 bases at V and 11 bases at J, with 16 bases in the middle. The CDR3 consists of 13 residues. Germline V gene sequence: CDR1 DFQATT, CDR2 SNEGSKA (reference sequence). In DNA form, the CDR3 reads TGCAGTGCTAGAAGCGACAGCCGTCGGGCCCAGCATTTT. Encoded protein: CSARSDSRRAQHF.

This clonotype came up many times. The rearrangement uses TRBV12-3 or TRBV12-4 and TRBJ1-5; perhaps TRBD1 as D (5 bases). The CDR3 has 15 residues. Trimming cost V 1 base and J 2 bases, with 9 bases left between them. The CDR3 here is CASSLGGAGNQPQHF. CDR3 sequence (DNA): TGTGCCAGCAGTTTAGGGGGCGCGGGCAATCAGCCCCAGCATTTT.

The chain has TRBV9 and TRBJ2-7, with 10 bases that match TRBD2. Germline V gene data show CDR1 as SGDLS and CDR2 as YYNGEE. Losses at the gene ends were 0 bases for V and 2 bases for J; bases not matched to a gene: 2. The CDR3 covers 15 residues. CDR3 DNA: TGTGCCAGCAGCGTAGCAACTAGCGGGGCCTACGAGCAGTACTTC. This translates into CASSVATSGAYEQYF.

This clonotype was detected a few times. The V gene is TRBV7-2, the J gene TRBJ2-7; 9 bases are a match to TRBD2. Unmatched junction bases numbered 1, after V lost 1 base and J lost 0 bases. Germline lookup yields CDR1 SGHTA and CDR2 FQGNSA. The CDR3 runs to 15 residues. The CDR3 DNA reads TGTGCCAGCAGCTTAGTACTAGCGGGCTCCTACGAGCAGTACTTC. It codes for CASSLVLAGSYEQYF.

A word on this clonotype: This clone may be a read error of a much larger clone one base away. This sequence joins TRBV12-3 or TRBV12-4 and TRBJ1-1, with D possibly matching TRBD1 (6 bases). Trimming stripped 5 bases from V and 3 bases from J, with 13 bases between. CDR3 length: 14 amino acids. CDR3 DNA sequence: TGTGCCAGCAGTCATAGGGGGGAGGACACTGAAGCTTTCTTT. Translating it yields CASSHRGEDTEAFF.

The V and J genes are TRBV9 and TRBJ2-3, with D unresolved. The CDR3 runs 11 residues. Germline lookup yields CDR1 SGDLS and CDR2 YYNGEE. Trimming cost V 4 bases and J 5 bases, with 5 bases left between them. Here the CDR3 reads CASSNLDTQYF. The CDR3 coding sequence is TGTGCCAGCAGCAACCTAGATACGCAGTATTTT.

This clonotype came up many times. The rearrangement links TRBV7-2 to TRBJ2-3; D uncertain. Germline CDR1 reads SGHTA; CDR2 reads FQGNSA. The CDR3 extends over 16 amino acids. V was cut by 2 bases and J by 6 bases, with 18 bases left in between. CDR3 nucleotides: TGTGCCAGCAGCTTATCAAGCGCGAAGAACGGGGATACGCAGTATTTT. Protein product: CASSLSSAKNGDTQYF.

A remark on this clonotype: The junction does not match germline at one end; this may be a read error. Written as DNA, the CDR3 is TGCGGTGCTAGAGGGACAGGGAGTGGGACCCAGTACTTC. This gives the protein CGARGTGSGTQYF. The J gene is TRBJ2-5, the V gene TRBV20-1; 9 nucleotides agree with TRBD1. Germline CDR1 and CDR2: DFQATT and SNEGSKA (reference sequence). This CDR3 region has 13 residues.

With regard to this clonotype: A read error may explain this, as a much larger clone is one base away. This rearrangement joins TRBV20-1 to TRBJ1-1; unclear D gene. Germline V CDR1 and CDR2: DFQATT, SNEGSKA (reference sequence). The CDR3 is 13 amino acids. The CDR3: CSARRGLNTEALF. Here the CDR3 DNA reads TGCAGTGCTAGAAGAGGATTGAACACTGAAGCTCTCTTT.

There are many counts of this clonotype. Mismatch with germline at one junction end may stem from a read error. V and J are TRBV10-2 and TRBJ2-3; unclear D gene. Germline CDR1 WSHSY, CDR2 SAAADI. CDR3 length equals 11 residues. The CDR3 region is CASRNTDTQYF. Here the CDR3 DNA reads TGTGCCAGCAGGAACACAGATACGCAGTATTTT.

The chain is built from TRBV6-1 and TRBJ2-1, with 12 bases that match TRBD2. V shed 6 bases, J shed 8 bases, and the junction held 14 bases outside the gene matches. Germline CDR1 reads MNHNS; CDR2 reads SASEGT. The CDR3 sequence is 17 residues long. CDR3 bases: TGTGCCAGCAGCCCCAACCCCCCGACTAGCGGGAGTTATGAGCAGTTCTTC. This encodes CASSPNPPTSGSYEQFF.

This clonotype was seen a single time. J is TRBJ1-2 and V is TRBV3-1, with 7 bases identical to TRBD1. The CDR3 is 15 residues long. With 4 bases clipped from V and 1 base from J, the junction kept 6 bases outside the gene matches. CDR1 and CDR2 (germline): LGHDT, YNNKEL (reference sequence). The CDR3 coding sequence is TGTGCCAGCAGCCTGATGGGACAGCATAACTATGGCTACACCTTC. Translating gives CASSLMGQHNYGYTF.

The chain is built from TRBV5-1 and TRBJ1-6; 7 bases agree with TRBD1. Unmatched junction bases numbered 4, after V lost 6 bases and J lost 7 bases. The CDR3 is 13 amino acids. Germline CDR1 is SGHRS and CDR2 is YFSETQ. CDR3: CASTGTENSPLHF. DNA for the CDR3: TGCGCCAGCACCGGGACAGAAAATTCACCCCTCCACTTT.

This clonotype occurred many times. J is TRBJ1-6 and V is TRBV11-2; maybe TRBD1 (6 bases). CDR1 SGHAT and CDR2 FQNNGV come from the germline V gene. V lost 3 bases, J lost 9 bases, and 12 bases lay in between. This CDR3 spans 14 amino acids. CDR3: CASSLGQGSSPLHF. The CDR3 DNA sequence: TGTGCCAGCAGCTTGGGGCAGGGGAGTTCACCCCTCCACTTT.

V and J are TRBV4-1 and TRBJ1-1; D is ambiguous. The CDR3 is 14 amino acids. V was cut by 1 base and J by 7 bases, with 13 bases left in between. Germline CDR1 MGHRA, CDR2 YSYEKL. The CDR3 is CASSQVRDTIEAFF. In DNA form, the CDR3 reads TGCGCCAGCAGCCAAGTAAGGGATACCATTGAAGCTTTCTTT.

The gene calls are TRBV12-3 or TRBV12-4 and TRBJ1-4; 12 positions match TRBD1. This CDR3 contains 15 residues. Trimming at V came to 6 bases and at J to 8 bases, leaving 7 bases not matched to a gene. CDR3 region: CASRPGTGGLEKLFF. The CDR3 coding sequence is TGTGCCAGCAGACCCGGGACAGGGGGCTTAGAAAAACTGTTTTTT.

At least ten counts were recorded for this clonotype. The chain employs TRBV6-1 and TRBJ2-5; TRBD2 matches at 10 bases. Germline CDR1 and CDR2: MNHNS and SASEGT. The J segment lost 7 bases and the V segment lost 4 bases, leaving 6 bases of the junction unmatched. The CDR3 has 14 amino acids. This chain's CDR3 is CASSASGGGRTQYF. For the CDR3, the DNA is TGTGCCAGCAGTGCGAGCGGGGGGGGGAGGACCCAGTACTTC.

This sequence joins TRBV19 and TRBJ1-2, with D unclear. The CDR3 is 15 amino acids. Germline V lookup: CDR1 LNHDA, CDR2 SQIVND (reference sequence). Between the trimmed V and J ends, which lost 4 bases and 0 bases, there was a span of 12 bases. The CDR3 loop reads CASSTKVGANYGYTF. CDR3 DNA: TGTGCCAGTAGTACGAAGGTGGGAGCTAACTATGGCTACACCTTC.

This clonotype was observed many times. The chain carries TRBV19 and TRBJ2-2, with D perhaps TRBD2 (5 bases). Germline CDR1 LNHDA, CDR2 SQIVND (reference sequence). The CDR3 is 15 amino acids. The germline V and J ends were trimmed by 5 bases and 7 bases, with 17 bases remaining between them. This CDR3 is CASSSAPLVVGELFF. Here the CDR3 DNA reads TGTGCCAGTAGTTCCGCCCCACTAGTTGTCGGGGAGCTGTTTTTT.

The V call is TRBV2, the J call TRBJ1-2; a possible D gene is TRBD1 (5 bases). The CDR3 length is 16 residues. CDR1 is SNHLY and CDR2 is FYNNEI in the germline V gene. The V and J ends lost 5 bases and 0 bases respectively, with 16 bases between them. The CDR3 nucleotides are TGTGCCAGCAGTAAGATTCCTACAGGAGCTAACTATGGCTACACCTTC. This sequence encodes CASSKIPTGANYGYTF.

This clonotype was observed at least ten times. The V call is TRBV24-1, the J call TRBJ1-5, with a possible D match to TRBD1 (5 bases). The CDR3 loop spans 15 amino acids. The germline V gene has CDR1 KGHDR and CDR2 SFDVKD. V gave up 2 bases and J gave up 7 bases, with 14 bases separating them. Here the CDR3 DNA reads TGTGCCACCAGTGATTCGGCAGGGTTGGGACAGCCCCAGCATTTT. Amino acids: CATSDSAGLGQPQHF.

As concerns this clonotype: A much larger clone sits a single nucleotide away, making a read error possible. The CDR3 region is CARSPGTAQYF. CDR3 sequence (DNA): TGTGCCCGCAGCCCCGGGACGGCGCAGTATTTT. The V call is TRBV11-2, the J call TRBJ2-3, with D perhaps TRBD1 or TRBD2 (5 bases each). The CDR3 sequence is 11 residues long. Germline assignment: CDR1 SGHAT and CDR2 FQNNGV.

V usage is TRBV12-3 or TRBV12-4 and J usage is TRBJ2-6; 11 bases are shared with TRBD1. The CDR3 sequence is 17 residues long. J was trimmed by 2 bases and V by 6 bases; bases with no gene match: 6. The CDR3 nucleotides are TGTGCCAGCAGCCCCGGGACAGGGGGTCCTGGGGCCAACGTCCTGACTTTC. This translates into CASSPGTGGPGANVLTF.

The rearrangement links TRBV19 to TRBJ1-5, with 9 bases identical to TRBD1. Trimming at V came to 8 bases and at J to 2 bases, leaving 10 bases not matched to a gene. The CDR3 loop spans 16 amino acids. CDR1 LNHDA and CDR2 SQIVND come from the germline V gene (reference sequence). The CDR3 loop is CASSDRGGGGNQPQHF. DNA of the CDR3: TGTGCCAGTTCTGACAGGGGGGGCGGTGGCAATCAGCCCCAGCATTTT. Together with reference TRBV19 and TRBJ1-5, the CDR3 gives the full variable domain: DGGITQSPKYLFRKEGQNVTLSCEQNLNHDAMYWYRQDPGQGLRLIYYSQIVNDFQKGDIAEGYSVSREKKESFPLTVTSAQKNPTAFYLCASSDRGGGGNQPQHFGDGTRLSIL.